A single sample is the source of the 2 T cell receptor beta chains below, sequenced in a study of blood T cell repertoires in COVID-19. The table came from immunoSEQ multiplex PCR; TCRdb's copy has only in-frame clones and leaves some out. The table has about 170,000 clones, more than 75% seen once. The material sequenced was peripheral blood. Receptors were obtained from a man younger than 35 with active or convalescent COVID-19.

The gene calls are TRBV30 and TRBJ2-1; the D gene is possibly TRBD1 (5 bases). The germline V and J ends were trimmed by 1 base and 8 bases, with 18 bases remaining between them. The CDR3 has 15 amino acids. Per germline, CDR1 GTSNPN and CDR2 SVGIG (reference sequence). CDR3 nucleotides: TGTGCCTGGAGTGCCAGGGTTAAAAGGGTGGATGAGCAGTTCTTC. Amino acids: CAWSARVKRVDEQFF.

Here the CDR3 DNA reads TGTGCCAGCAGCTTGGCCGGGGGAGGGGCGGTCGGCAATCAGCCCCAGCATTTT. This encodes CASSLAGGGAVGNQPQHF. The chain is built from TRBV5-6 and TRBJ1-5, with D perhaps matching TRBD1 (5 bases). CDR1 is SGHDT, CDR2 YYEEEE, per germline. The CDR3 extends over 18 amino acids. Trimming cost V 0 bases and J 2 bases, with 18 bases left between them.